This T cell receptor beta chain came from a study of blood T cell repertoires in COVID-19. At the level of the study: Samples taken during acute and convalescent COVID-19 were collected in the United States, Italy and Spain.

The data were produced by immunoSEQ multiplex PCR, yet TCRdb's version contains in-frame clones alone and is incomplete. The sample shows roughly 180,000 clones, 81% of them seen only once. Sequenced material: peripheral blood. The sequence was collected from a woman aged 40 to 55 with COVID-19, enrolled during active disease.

The CDR3, as DNA: TGTGCCAGCAGCTTAGCGGTTGGAGGAAGAATCGGCACTGAAGCTTTCTTT. Translated: CASSLAVGGRIGTEAFF. The V gene is TRBV7-2, the J gene TRBJ1-1; D is ambiguous. V lost 0 bases, J lost 4 bases, and 18 bases lay in between. This CDR3 region has 17 residues. CDR1 is SGHTA and CDR2 is FQGNSA in the germline V gene. Variable domain in full (rest from reference TRBV7-2 and TRBJ1-1): GAGVSQSPSNKVTEKGKDVELRCDPISGHTALYWYRQSLGQGLEFLIYFQGNSAPDKSGLPSDRFSAERTGGSVSTLTIQRTQQEDSAVYLCASSLAVGGRIGTEAFFGQGTRLTVV.